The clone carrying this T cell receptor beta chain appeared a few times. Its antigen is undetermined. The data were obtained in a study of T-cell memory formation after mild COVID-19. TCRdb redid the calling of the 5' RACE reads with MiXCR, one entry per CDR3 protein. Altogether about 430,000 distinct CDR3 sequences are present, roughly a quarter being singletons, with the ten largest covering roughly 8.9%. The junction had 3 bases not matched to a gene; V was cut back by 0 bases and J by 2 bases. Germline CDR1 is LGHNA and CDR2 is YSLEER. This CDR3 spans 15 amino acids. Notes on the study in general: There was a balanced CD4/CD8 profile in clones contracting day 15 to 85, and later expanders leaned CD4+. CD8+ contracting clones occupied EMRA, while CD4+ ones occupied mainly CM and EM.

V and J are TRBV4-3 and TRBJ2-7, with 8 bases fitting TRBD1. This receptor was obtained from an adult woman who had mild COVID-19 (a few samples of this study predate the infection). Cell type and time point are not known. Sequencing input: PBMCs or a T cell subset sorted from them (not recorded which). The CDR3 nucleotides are TGCGCCAGCAGCCAAGAGTTACAGGGGGCCTACGAGCAGTACTTC. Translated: CASSQELQGAYEQYF.